This TCR beta chain was identified during a study of T-cell memory formation after mild COVID-19. TCRdb re-called the 5' RACE reads with MiXCR, one entry per CDR3 protein. In the table there are about 110,000 distinct CDR3 sequences, roughly a sixth of which are singletons. The TCR comes from a man younger than 35 who had mild COVID-19 (a few samples of this study predate the infection). Cell type and time point are not known. What was sequenced was PBMCs or a T cell subset sorted from them (not recorded which).

The CDR3 DNA reads as TGTGCCAGCGGGTTAACAGGGGAGACGGCCTACGAGCAGTACGTC. This encodes CASGLTGETAYEQYV. The genes are TRBV21-1 and TRBJ2-7; TRBD1, as called in the table, went unchecked against the DNA. TRBV21-1 is a recognized pseudogene. The CDR3 has 15 amino acids.